This T cell receptor (beta chain) was retrieved from a study of cytomegalovirus exposure and HLA in healthy donors. Study-level background: Some 85 million unique TCRs, all from HLA-typed donors, were included in an early release of the data. Findings of the study overall: As was reported, the classifier diagnosed cytomegalovirus status with high specificity and sensitivity.

The PCR was carried out with 60 Vbeta primers and 13 Jbeta primers. How the authors handled the data: Later analysis identified approximately 80 million unique TCR beta chains, 8.5 million to 13 million shared. Sequencing used immunoSEQ multiplex PCR; TCRdb keeps in-frame clones, though not all of them. D and trimming come from the DNA, and the V and J calls and clone size come from that table. The data show 90,000 to 150,000 clones, roughly 63% seen once. The CDR3 spans 16 residues. Germline CDR1 and CDR2: SGHDT and YYEEEE. V was pared by 4 bases and J by 3 bases, with 13 bases of the junction left unmatched. A word on this clone: Its target is not known.

Sequencing was performed on PBMCs. The rearrangement joins TRBV5-6 to TRBJ2-7; 7 nucleotides match TRBD1. This sequence originates from a man aged 35-49 years in good health and CMV-seropositive. CDR3 bases: TGTGCCAGCAGCCGACGGACAGGCTCTTATGTCTACGAGCAGTACTTC. Encoded protein: CASSRRTGSYVYEQYF.